The next 29 T cell receptor beta chains were all read from a single sample in a study of identical twins. TCRdb independently ran MiXCR on the 5' RACE reads; one entry per CDR3 protein. There are about 700,000 distinct CDR3 sequences in the sample; around 8.6% occur only once, and approximately 0.94% lies in the top ten. The same sample was also used in a study of yellow fever vaccine responses in identical twins.

The material sequenced was PBMCs. The receptor set was obtained from a woman aged 18-29 years in good health.

This clonotype was found a few times. The chain recombines TRBV13 with TRBJ1-1; tentative D call: TRBD1 (6 bases). The CDR3 runs to 14 residues. Germline lookup yields CDR1 PRHDT and CDR2 FYEKMQ (reference sequence). The V end lost 5 bases, the J end lost 1 base, and 11 bases lay between the germline ends. The CDR3 nucleotides read TGTGCCAGCAGCCACAGGGTCCCGAACACTGAAGCTTTCTTT. Encoded protein: CASSHRVPNTEAFF.

V and J are TRBV2 and TRBJ2-5, with D possibly TRBD2 on 6 matching bases. Germline values: CDR1 SNHLY, CDR2 FYNNEI. The CDR3 totals 13 residues. V lost 7 bases to trimming and J lost 7 bases, with 16 bases between them. Written as DNA, the CDR3 is TGTGCCAGCACCGAAGGAGGGGCCGGGACCCAGTACTTC. This codes for CASTEGGAGTQYF.

For this clonotype: The junction shows a germline mismatch at one end, possibly a read error. The rearrangement links TRBV3-1 to TRBJ2-1; the D gene is possibly TRBD2 (6 bases). From germline, CDR1 is LGHDT and CDR2 YNNKEL (reference sequence). The CDR3 extends over 18 amino acids. The CDR3 is CTSSSTGGTQSSYNEQFF. CDR3 nucleotide sequence: TGTACCAGCAGCTCGACGGGCGGGACCCAGAGCTCCTACAATGAGCAGTTCTTC.

This clonotype was recorded a few times. V is TRBV24-1 and J is TRBJ2-1, with a tentative D call TRBD2 (5 bases). The CDR3 is made up of 13 amino acids. Trimming cost V 9 bases and J 4 bases, with 12 bases left between them. The germline CDR1 and CDR2 sequences are KGHDR and SFDVKD. In nucleotides, the CDR3 is TGTGCCACCTCCACTAGACTTTACAATGAGCAGTTCTTC. The encoded protein is CATSTRLYNEQFF.

At least ten counts were recorded for this clonotype. This sequence joins TRBV12-3 or TRBV12-4 and TRBJ1-2; 10 bases line up with TRBD1. This CDR3 contains 17 residues. V lost 5 bases, J lost 4 bases, and 13 bases stayed unmatched. CDR3 amino acids: CASSAPGQGKLGYGYTF. CDR3 nucleotides: TGTGCCAGCAGTGCACCGGGACAGGGGAAGCTTGGCTATGGCTACACCTTC.

The rearrangement uses TRBV6-4 and TRBJ2-7; a possible D gene is TRBD1 (5 bases). Germline V gene lookup returns CDR1 MRHNA and CDR2 SNTAGT. The CDR3 spans 16 residues. Between the trimmed V and J ends, which lost 2 bases and 0 bases, there was a span of 14 bases. CDR3 sequence: CASSDPTESFSYEQYF. CDR3 DNA: TGTGCCAGCAGTGACCCGACAGAATCCTTCTCCTACGAGCAGTACTTC.

This clonotype was recorded a few times. The V gene is TRBV7-8, the J gene TRBJ2-7, with D unclear. The CDR3 extends over 14 amino acids. Germline CDR1 and CDR2: SGHVS and FQNEAQ. V was shortened by 1 base and J by 1 base, with 8 bases between the two germline ends. CDR3 sequence reads: CASSLVGRSYEQYF. CDR3 bases: TGTGCCAGCAGCTTAGTCGGACGATCCTACGAGCAGTACTTC. The full variable domain, completed using reference TRBV7-8 and TRBJ2-7, is GAGVSQSPRYKVAKRGQDVALRCDPISGHVSLFWYQQALGQGPEFLTYFQNEAQLDKSGLPSDRFFAERPEGSVSTLKIQRTQQEDSAVYLCASSLVGRSYEQYFGPGTRLTVT.

V and J are TRBV6-5 and TRBJ1-6; maybe TRBD1 (5 bases). V dropped 6 bases and J dropped 8 bases, with 8 bases sitting between them. Germline lookup yields CDR1 MNHEY and CDR2 SVGAGI. The CDR3 contains 12 residues. CDR3 DNA sequence: TGTGCCAGCAGGAGGGGTGATTCACCCCTCCACTTT. It specifies CASRRGDSPLHF.

The chain has TRBV7-9 and TRBJ2-3; D not resolved. The length of the CDR3 is 15 residues. V dropped 7 bases and J dropped 2 bases, with 16 bases sitting between them. Germline V lookup: CDR1 SEHNR, CDR2 FQNEAQ (reference sequence). DNA of the CDR3: TGTGCCAGCAAACCGACGCCCCCTAACACAGATACGCAGTATTTT. This gives the protein CASKPTPPNTDTQYF.

This clonotype was picked up a small number of times. The genes are TRBV10-3 and TRBJ2-6; no clear D. Germline CDR1 is ENHRY and CDR2 is SYGVKD. This CDR3 is 13 amino acids long. The V end lost 7 bases, the J end lost 0 bases, and 4 bases lay between the germline ends. The CDR3 nucleotides are TGTGCCATCACCAGCTCTGGGGCCAACGTCCTGACTTTC. Translated, it gives CAITSSGANVLTF.

This clonotype was counted only a few times. The rearrangement uses TRBV18 and TRBJ1-2; D call uncertain. Germline CDR1 KGHSH, CDR2 LQKENI. V shed 6 bases and J shed 3 bases, with 17 bases lying between them. The CDR3 is 15 residues long. The CDR3 sequence is CASSLKTGEDYGYTF. CDR3 DNA sequence: TGTGCCAGCTCCCTTAAAACGGGTGAAGACTATGGCTACACCTTC.

V gene TRBV20-1 combines with J gene TRBJ2-7, with 8 positions matching TRBD1. The J segment lost 9 bases and the V segment lost 2 bases, leaving 15 bases of the junction unmatched. The V gene's germline CDR1 is DFQATT and CDR2 SNEGSKA (reference sequence). This CDR3 comprises 15 residues. CDR3 residues: CSARQQGVSYRRQYF. The CDR3 region has the DNA TGCAGTGCTAGACAACAGGGGGTCTCCTACCGGAGGCAGTACTTC.

This clonotype appeared once. The rearrangement uses TRBV2 and TRBJ2-5; 9 bases line up with TRBD2. Germline trimming cut 3 bases from V and 1 base from J; bases unmatched to any gene: 3. This CDR3 region has 15 residues. Germline V CDR1 and CDR2: SNHLY, FYNNEI. CDR3 nucleotide sequence: TGTGCCAGCAGTGAGATGCGGGGGGGCCAAGAGACCCAGTACTTC. It encodes CASSEMRGGQETQYF.

The sample holds a few counts of this clonotype. This CDR3 is CASSQPTGGRSYGYTF. CDR3 sequence (DNA): TGCGCCAGCAGCCAACCGACAGGTGGGAGGTCCTATGGCTACACCTTC. This chain uses TRBV4-1 with TRBJ1-2; tentative D call: TRBD1 (6 bases). CDR1 is MGHRA, CDR2 YSYEKL, per germline. V was pared by 2 bases and J by 4 bases, with 17 bases between. This CDR3 contains 16 residues.

The J gene is TRBJ2-1, the V gene TRBV5-1; possibly TRBD1 for D (5 bases). CDR3 size: 15 residues. In germline, CDR1 is SGHRS, CDR2 YFSETQ. V lost 0 bases and J 9 bases, leaving 16 bases between the germline ends. This chain's CDR3 is CASSLDPEGVFEQFF. CDR3 sequence (DNA): TGCGCCAGCAGCTTGGATCCGGAAGGGGTTTTTGAGCAGTTCTTC.

The V and J genes are TRBV5-6 and TRBJ2-3, with 11 bases identical to TRBD2. V shed 0 bases and J 5 bases; nucleotides not matched to a gene: 8. Germline V gene sequence: CDR1 SGHDT, CDR2 YYEEEE. This CDR3 region has 17 residues. The CDR3: CASSLGFTSGSGDTQYF. DNA for the CDR3: TGTGCCAGCAGCTTGGGGTTCACTAGCGGGAGTGGAGATACGCAGTATTTT.

The genes are TRBV5-1 and TRBJ2-3, with no clear D. V gave up 2 bases and J gave up 4 bases, with 11 bases separating them. Germline CDR1 reads SGHRS; CDR2 reads YFSETQ. The CDR3 runs to 14 residues. The CDR3 region is CASSLDGPADTQYF. In DNA form, the CDR3 reads TGCGCCAGCAGCTTAGATGGGCCGGCAGATACGCAGTATTTT.

This clonotype has ten or more counts. The chain uses TRBV5-1 and TRBJ2-5, with D tentatively TRBD1 (5 bases). V lost 2 bases and J 4 bases, leaving 12 bases between the germline ends. CDR3 length: 14 amino acids. Germline-derived CDR1 and CDR2 are SGHRS and YFSETQ. CDR3 bases: TGCGCCAGCAGCTTCCCTGACAGAAGAGAGACCCAGTACTTC. Protein: CASSFPDRRETQYF.

This clonotype has ten or more counts. CDR3 protein: CASSFSSGTYEQYF. In DNA form, the CDR3 reads TGTGCCAGCAGTTTTAGTAGCGGAACCTACGAGCAGTACTTC. The chain is built from TRBV12-3 or TRBV12-4 and TRBJ2-7, with TRBD2 as a possible D gene (6 bases). Trimming left V 3 bases short and J 2 bases short, with 11 bases between. CDR3 length: 14 amino acids.

This clonotype was seen at least ten times. The chain uses TRBV5-1 and TRBJ2-3, with TRBD2 identical over 12 bases. The CDR3 extends over 16 amino acids. V was pared by 0 bases and J by 1 base, with 0 bases of the junction left unmatched. Germline assignment: CDR1 SGHRS and CDR2 YFSETQ. The CDR3 here is CASSLGLAGGTDTQYF. In nucleotides, the CDR3 is TGCGCCAGCAGCTTGGGACTAGCGGGGGGCACAGATACGCAGTATTTT.

The table lists this clonotype with a few counts. V and J are TRBV28 and TRBJ2-7, with D maybe TRBD2 (5 bases). Germline CDR1 is MDHEN and CDR2 is SYDVKM. The CDR3 length is 12 residues. Trimming left V 5 bases short and J 7 bases short, with 12 bases between. The CDR3, as DNA: TGTGCCAGCAGTCTACGCACGGGAGAGCAGTACTTC. Residues: CASSLRTGEQYF.

The chain links TRBV7-9 to TRBJ2-3; no definite D call. The CDR3 sequence is 10 residues long. The V end lost 8 bases, the J end lost 8 bases, and 8 bases lay between the germline ends. CDR1 and CDR2 from the germline V gene are SEHNR and FQNEAQ (reference sequence). The CDR3 protein is CASGPGTQYF. The CDR3 DNA follows: TGTGCCAGCGGCCCTGGTACGCAGTATTTT.

The V call is TRBV2, the J call TRBJ2-4; the match to TRBD1 covers 8 bases. This CDR3 has 16 residues. The junction had 14 bases not matched to a gene; V was cut back by 6 bases and J by 7 bases. Germline V gene sequence: CDR1 SNHLY, CDR2 FYNNEI. CDR3 region: CASRERTGTMGNIQYF. The CDR3 DNA sequence: TGTGCCAGCAGGGAGCGGACAGGGACGATGGGGAACATTCAGTACTTC.

This chain joins TRBV27 and TRBJ2-1, with D perhaps TRBD2 (6 bases). Germline V gene sequence: CDR1 MNHEY, CDR2 SMNVEV (reference sequence). The CDR3 covers 16 residues. V was clipped by 5 bases and J by 1 base, with 15 bases between them. CDR3 nucleotides: TGTGCCAGCAGTCCCCTGGCGGGGTGGTCCTACAATGAGCAGTTCTTC. The encoded protein is CASSPLAGWSYNEQFF.

This clonotype occurred many times. The J gene is TRBJ2-1, the V gene TRBV4-2; 11 bases align to TRBD2. Germline CDR1 is LGHNA and CDR2 is YNFKEQ. The CDR3 extends over 17 amino acids. The trim removed 0 bases at V and 2 bases at J, leaving 3 bases unmatched. The CDR3 DNA sequence: TGTGCCAGCAGCCAAGATTTAGCGGGAGGGGCCTACAATGAGCAGTTCTTC. It encodes CASSQDLAGGAYNEQFF.

The gene calls are TRBV3-1 and TRBJ1-2; TRBD1 matches 7 bases. The CDR3 contains 15 residues. CDR1 LGHDT and CDR2 YNNKEL come from the germline V gene (reference sequence). V lost 4 bases to trimming and J lost 3 bases; unmatched junction nucleotides: 8. The CDR3 loop reads CASSPTGVWDYGYTF. CDR3 DNA: TGTGCCAGCAGCCCTACAGGGGTTTGGGACTATGGCTACACCTTC.

This clonotype has a count of ten or more. The V gene is TRBV15, the J gene TRBJ2-1; TRBD2 matches at 10 bases. Germline loops: CDR1 LNHNV, CDR2 YYDKDF (reference sequence). J lost 0 bases, V lost 3 bases, and 5 bases had no gene match. The CDR3 covers 17 residues. CDR3 nucleotides: TGTGCCACCAGCAGTCTAGCGGGAGATTTCTCCTACAATGAGCAGTTCTTC. Translated, it gives CATSSLAGDFSYNEQFF.

The J gene is TRBJ1-1, the V gene TRBV15; D is ambiguous. Germline V lookup: CDR1 LNHNV, CDR2 YYDKDF (reference sequence). The CDR3 extends over 12 amino acids. Trimming stripped 8 bases from V and 0 bases from J, with 7 bases between. CDR3 DNA sequence: TGTGCCACCGGTCGGTTGAACACTGAAGCTTTCTTT. Encoded protein: CATGRLNTEAFF.

The chain couples TRBV30 to TRBJ2-3, with D unresolved. CDR1 GTSNPN and CDR2 SVGIG come from the germline V gene (reference sequence). This CDR3 region has 11 residues. V was trimmed by 0 bases and J by 7 bases, leaving 5 bases between them. The CDR3 DNA is TGTGCCTGGAGTGTCGAATATACGCAGTATTTT. Its translation is CAWSVEYTQYF.